This entry lists 5 T cell receptor beta chains sequenced from one sample in a study of blood T cells in healthy people across ages. A second PCR, run for about 6 to 11 cycles, used a sample-barcoded 5' primer plus a J-beta primer mix. TCRdb independently ran MiXCR on the 5' RACE reads; one entry per CDR3 protein. The sample lists about 1,600,000 distinct CDR3 sequences; approximately 40% were seen once. Sequencing used blood. These receptors were collected from a woman aged 18 to 35 in good health.

The chain carries TRBV7-2 and TRBJ2-7, with D hard to call. The DNA end favors TRBJ2-5, so the J call may be wrong. The CDR3 is made up of 15 amino acids. CDR1 is SGHTA, CDR2 FQGNSA, per germline. The CDR3 coding sequence is TGTGCCAGCAGCTCCCCTGAAAGTGTCGGGGAGACCCAGTACTTC. Translation: CASSSPESVGETQYF.

This chain uses TRBV6-1 with TRBJ1-4; TRBD1 matches 8 bases. V shed 6 bases and J 5 bases; nucleotides not matched to a gene: 5. The CDR3 has 14 residues. Germline V gene sequence: CDR1 MNHNS, CDR2 SASEGT. This chain's CDR3 is CASRLTGANEKLFF. The CDR3 nucleotides read TGTGCCAGCAGGCTGACAGGGGCGAATGAAAAACTGTTTTTT.

V usage is TRBV12-3 or TRBV12-4 and J usage is TRBJ2-6, with 7 positions matching TRBD2. V was pared by 7 bases and J by 1 base, with 4 bases of the junction left unmatched. This CDR3 has 15 residues. Written as DNA, the CDR3 is TGTGCCAGCACCTTCGGGGGGTCTGGGGCCAACGTCCTGACTTTC. Protein sequence: CASTFGGSGANVLTF.

The table lists this clonotype with a few counts. The chain uses TRBV29-1 and TRBJ1-4, with 7 positions matching TRBD1. Germline CDR1 is SQVTM and CDR2 is ANQGSEA. The V and J ends lost 4 bases and 8 bases, in that order; junction bases with no gene match: 4. There are 12 residues in the CDR3. Here the CDR3 DNA reads TGCAGCGTTGTCAGGGGGGACGAAAAACTGTTTTTT. It yields the protein CSVVRGDEKLFF.

In its sample, this clonotype was seen a few times. This chain links TRBV15 with TRBJ2-1, with D possibly being TRBD2 (6 bases). Trimming removed 0 bases from V and 6 bases from J, with 15 bases in between. Germline V gives CDR1 LNHNV, CDR2 YYDKDF (reference sequence). The CDR3 spans 16 residues. CDR3 protein: CATSRDHPQAGNEQFF. The DNA for the CDR3 is TGTGCCACCAGCAGAGATCATCCCCAAGCGGGCAATGAGCAGTTCTTC.